The rows below give T cell receptor beta chains drawn from one sample of a study of CD8 T cells in ankylosing spondylitis. MiXCR was run by TCRdb on the 5' RACE reads, yielding one entry per CDR3 protein. The sample consists of fewer than 550,000 distinct CDR3 sequences, about 5% of them appearing once. Sequenced input: blood, either unsorted or a sorted T cell fraction (not recorded which). The receptor set was obtained from a male donor with ankylosing spondylitis. CDR3s include the opening cysteine and the closing phenylalanine or tryptophan. A D gene is named only where the DNA matches it firmly. For some rows the clone size is stated as once, few or many, or as a class when expanded; others skip it.

V	size	J	D	CDR3	DNA
TRBV10-3	many	TRBJ1-5	TRBD1	CAISDPGTGARPQHF	TGTGCCATCAGTGACCCCGGGACAGGGGCCAGGCCCCAGCATTTT
TRBV12-3/TRBV12-4	many	TRBJ1-2	NA	CASSLRVQVFYGYTF	TGTGCCAGCAGTTTAAGGGTCCAGGTCTTCTATGGCTACACCTTC
TRBV15	many	TRBJ2-7	NA	CATSPSRGGSYEQYF	TGTGCCACCAGCCCCTCCAGGGGAGGCTCCTACGAGCAGTACTTC
TRBV20-1	many	TRBJ2-7	NA	CSAAQAYEQYF	TGCAGTGCTGCACAGGCTTACGAGCAGTACTTC
TRBV4-3	NA	TRBJ2-5	NA	CASSQDAQTWETQYF	TGCGCCAGCAGCCAAGATGCCCAGACCTGGGAGACCCAGTACTTC
TRBV7-9	many	TRBJ1-4	NA	CASEGDRSTNEKLFF	TGTGCCAGCGAAGGGGATAGATCCACTAATGAAAAACTGTTTTTT
TRBV5-5	few	TRBJ1-5	TRBD1	CASSRTGQGRQPQHF	TGTGCCAGCAGCCGGACGGGACAGGGCCGTCAGCCCCAGCATTTT
TRBV6-2/TRBV6-3	many	TRBJ1-2	NA	CASCELGANYGYTF	TGTGCCAGCTGTGAACTAGGGGCGAACTATGGCTACACCTTC
TRBV28	NA	TRBJ2-1	NA	CASTPSAGSIYNEQFF	TGTGCCAGCACCCCCTCAGCGGGCTCGATTTACAATGAGCAGTTCTTC
TRBV29-1	many	TRBJ1-5	NA	CSAESSGQPQHF	TGCAGCGCCGAATCCTCGGGTCAGCCCCAGCATTTT
TRBV7-3	many	TRBJ2-1	NA	CASSLKGGLYNEQFF	TGTGCCAGCAGCTTAAAGGGGGGGCTCTACAATGAGCAGTTCTTC
TRBV6-1	few	TRBJ1-5	TRBD1	CASSQDRGTQPQHF	TGTGCCAGCAGCCAGGACAGGGGGACTCAGCCCCAGCATTTT
TRBV4-3	many	TRBJ2-3	TRBD2	CASSQDTPAGGSDTQYF	TGCGCCAGCAGCCAAGATACCCCAGCGGGGGGGTCAGATACGCAGTATTTT
TRBV20-1	NA	TRBJ2-7	TRBD2	CSASPGTSGRALQYF	TGCAGTGCTAGCCCCGGGACTAGCGGGAGGGCCTTGCAGTACTTC
TRBV12-3/TRBV12-4	few	TRBJ1-4	NA	CASSLQELGEKLFF	TGTGCCAGCAGTTTACAAGAATTAGGCGAAAAACTGTTTTTT
TRBV7-2	few	TRBJ2-2	NA	CASSRRASNTGELFF	TGTGCCAGCAGCCGCAGGGCGTCGAACACCGGGGAGCTGTTTTTT
TRBV11-2	many	TRBJ2-3	NA	CASSLMSSTDTQYF	TGTGCCAGCAGCTTAATGTCCAGCACAGATACGCAGTATTTT
TRBV2	NA	TRBJ2-7	TRBD2	CASSETSGGDEQYF	TGTGCCAGCAGTGAGACTAGCGGTGGCGACGAGCAGTACTTC
TRBV10-3	many	TRBJ1-3	NA	CAIGSTGNTIYF	TGTGCCATCGGGAGTACTGGAAACACCATATATTTT
TRBV6-5	many	TRBJ2-7	NA	CASSYSYLGSDKQYF	TGTGCCAGCAGTTACTCGTATTTGGGAAGCGATAAGCAGTACTTC
TRBV6-5	many	TRBJ1-5	NA	CASSFRRSSNQPQHF	TGTGCCAGCAGTTTCCGACGGTCTAGCAATCAGCCCCAGCATTTT
TRBV7-9	many	TRBJ2-1	TRBD2	CASSFTTSGSNEQFF	TGTGCCAGCAGCTTCACGACTAGCGGATCCAATGAGCAGTTCTTC
TRBV20-1	many	TRBJ2-1	TRBD2	CSAPTTSEAYNEQFF	TGCAGTGCCCCTACAACTAGCGAGGCCTACAATGAGCAGTTCTTC
TRBV4-3	many	TRBJ1-1	NA	CASSQVRTDTEAFF	TGCGCCAGCAGCCAAGTGCGGACGGACACTGAAGCTTTCTTT
TRBV20-1	many	TRBJ1-1	NA	CSANFQGILNTEAFF	TGCAGTGCTAATTTCCAGGGGATTTTGAACACTGAAGCTTTCTTT
TRBV7-9	many	TRBJ2-1	NA	CASSGYNEQFF	TGTGCCAGCAGCGGGTACAATGAGCAGTTCTTC
TRBV4-2	many	TRBJ1-5	NA	CASSQDWRQDGQPQHF	TGTGCCAGCAGCCAAGATTGGCGTCAGGACGGTCAGCCCCAGCATTTT
TRBV29-1	many	TRBJ1-2	NA	CSVVSGGDPHGYTF	TGCAGCGTTGTCTCCGGGGGGGACCCGCACGGCTACACCTTC
TRBV4-2	many	TRBJ1-2	NA	CASSQVVGIYGYTF	TGTGCCAGCAGCCAAGTTGTAGGGATCTATGGCTACACCTTC
TRBV5-1	many	TRBJ1-2	TRBD1	CASSLGTGGRIVSAYGYTF	TGCGCCAGCAGCTTGGGGACAGGGGGCCGCATCGTTTCAGCCTATGGCTACACCTTC
TRBV25-1	many	TRBJ2-5	TRBD1	CASITDREETQYF	TGTGCCAGCATCACGGACAGGGAAGAGACCCAGTACTTC
TRBV9	many	TRBJ2-5	NA	CASSVGQLETQYF	TGTGCCAGCAGCGTCGGACAGCTTGAGACCCAGTACTTC
TRBV7-2	NA	TRBJ2-7	NA	CASSPGSAFDEQYF	TGTGCCAGCAGCCCGGGAAGTGCTTTTGACGAGCAGTACTTC
TRBV6-2/TRBV6-3	NA	TRBJ1-2	NA	CASSYGTEDIYGYTF	TGTGCCAGCAGTTACGGGACGGAGGATATATATGGCTACACCTTC
TRBV7-9	NA	TRBJ2-2	TRBD1	CASSTRTGNTGELFF	TGTGCCAGCAGCACCCGGACAGGGAACACCGGGGAGCTGTTTTTT
TRBV24-1	NA	TRBJ2-1	TRBD2	CATSIRRTSGSNEQFF	TGTGCCACCAGTATCCGGCGGACTAGCGGGAGCAATGAGCAGTTCTTC
TRBV7-2	many	TRBJ2-3	NA	CASSFDRIDTQYF	TGTGCCAGCAGCTTCGACAGGATAGATACGCAGTATTTT
TRBV4-3	many	TRBJ2-1	NA	CASSPGPNSEQFF	TGCGCCAGCAGCCCCGGGCCTAACAGCGAGCAGTTCTTC
TRBV5-5	many	TRBJ2-1	NA	CASSLAASWFF	TGTGCCAGCAGCTTGGCCGCTTCTTGGTTCTTC
TRBV28	many	TRBJ1-5	NA	CASSGLINQPQHF	TGTGCCAGCAGTGGGCTGATCAATCAGCCCCAGCATTTT
TRBV7-9	many	TRBJ1-2	NA	CASGGSGEYYGYTF	TGTGCCAGCGGGGGCTCGGGGGAGTACTATGGCTACACCTTC
TRBV6-1	many	TRBJ1-6	TRBD1	CASSPYGQGDHSPLHF	TGTGCCAGCAGTCCTTATGGACAGGGGGATCATTCACCCCTCCACTTT